The clone carrying this T cell receptor (beta chain) was picked up a small number of times. These data are taken from a study of T-cell reconstitution after alpha-beta-depleted transplantation in children. Germline CDR1 is SGHAT and CDR2 is FQNNGV. The CDR3 length is 15 residues. V lost 6 bases, J lost 3 bases, and 7 bases stayed unmatched. Preparation of the TCRbeta library was carried out with unique molecular identifiers. One entry per CDR3 protein, called by TCRdb with MiXCR from the PCR reads. The sample has 450,000 to 600,000 distinct CDR3 sequences, about a sixth seen once. The specimen comprised PBMCs from the stem cell graft donor, sampled from the stem cell graft. The receptor was derived from a human donor who donated a stem cell graft to a child with acute lymphoblastic leukemia. The chain combines TRBV11-2 with TRBJ1-1, with TRBD1 matching over 10 bases. CDR3 sequence reads: CASSHRDRGYTEAFF. CDR3 DNA: TGTGCCAGCAGTCACCGGGACAGGGGATACACTGAAGCTTTCTTT.